The 7 T cell receptor beta chains reported below all come from one sample, sequenced in a study of response to subunit inactivated influenza vaccine (dated by TCRdb to the late 2010s). Library preparation was by RT-PCR. The sequencer listed for this sample is Illumina HiSeq 2500. In-frame beta chains were kept once TCRdb had trimmed the public reads at Q25 with fastp and called clones with MiXCR. Rows with a matching CDR3 protein are joined into one entry that keeps the most common DNA and genes. Recorded for this sample are about 800,000 distinct CDR3 sequences; less than 25% of them occurred a single time. More than 8.5% of the sample lies in the top ten. The sample consisted of PBMCs from blood, taken roughly 5 days after vaccination. Every receptor here comes from a man in his fifties or sixties who received an inactivated influenza vaccine. Donor details come from another sample of the same person, matched by shared clones.

The J gene is TRBJ2-3, the V gene TRBV14; D is tentatively TRBD1 or TRBD2 (6 bases each). Trimming shortened V by 3 bases and J by 8 bases, and 30 bases separated the two germline ends. Per the germline V gene, CDR1 is SGHDN and CDR2 is FVKESK. The CDR3 contains 19 residues. CDR3 nucleotide sequence: TGTGCCAGCAGCCATCAGAGGGGGATAACGGGACTTTCTTCTGGTACGCAGTATTTT. As protein: CASSHQRGITGLSSGTQYF.

This clonotype was counted a few times. The chain links TRBV6-1 to TRBJ2-7, with D maybe TRBD2 (7 bases). The germline V and J ends were trimmed by 8 bases and 9 bases, with 23 bases remaining between them. Germline V gives CDR1 MNHNS, CDR2 SASEGT. The CDR3 covers 14 residues. CDR3 protein: CASSPSGGLGVQYF. The CDR3 DNA is TGTGCCAGCTCACCTTCGGGGGGCCTCGGGGTGCAGTACTTC.

This sequence joins TRBV27 and TRBJ2-2; D is perhaps TRBD1 (6 bases). V was trimmed by 7 bases and J by 0 bases, leaving 12 bases between them. From germline, CDR1 is MNHEY and CDR2 SMNVEV (reference sequence). The CDR3 is 15 amino acids. The CDR3 DNA is TGTGCCAGCACCCTGGGACAACCGAACACCGGGGAGCTGTTTTTT. Its translation: CASTLGQPNTGELFF.

The chain recombines TRBV7-9 with TRBJ2-5, with TRBD1 matching 7 bases. The germline V gene encodes CDR1 SEHNR and CDR2 FQNEAQ (reference sequence). V was pared by 0 bases and J by 5 bases, with 3 bases of the junction left unmatched. CDR3 length: 14 amino acids. The CDR3 loop is CASSLASRGETQYF. The CDR3 coding sequence is TGTGCCAGCAGCTTAGCGAGCAGGGGGGAGACCCAGTACTTC. The variable domain in full, with the rest retrieved from reference TRBV7-9 and TRBJ2-5, is DTGVSQNPRHKITKRGQNVTFRCDPISEHNRLYWYRQTLGQGPEFLTYFQNEAQLEKSRLLSDRFSAERPKGSFSTLEIQRTEQGDSAMYLCASSLASRGETQYFGPGTRLLVL.

In this sample, this clonotype turned up once. The rearrangement uses TRBV18 and TRBJ2-1; 14 nucleotides match TRBD2. V gave up 3 bases and J gave up 5 bases; unmatched junction bases: 9. Germline assignment: CDR1 KGHSH and CDR2 LQKENI. CDR3 length equals 18 residues. The CDR3 DNA reads as TGTGCCAGCTCACCCCGACTAGCGGGAGGGTTTAAAGACAATGAGCAGTTCTTC. It yields the protein CASSPRLAGGFKDNEQFF.

This clonotype was seen a few times. This sequence joins TRBV29-1 and TRBJ1-4; TRBD1 agrees at 10 bases. Germline V gene data show CDR1 as SQVTM and CDR2 as ANQGSEA. Losses at the gene ends were 7 bases for V and 10 bases for J; bases not matched to a gene: 6. CDR3 length: 12 amino acids. The CDR3 DNA reads as TGCAGCGGGGGACAGGGGACTGGAAAACTGTTTTTT. It yields the protein CSGGQGTGKLFF.

This clonotype was counted at least ten times. The chain joins TRBV12-3 or TRBV12-4 to TRBJ2-7; D gene ambiguous. V was shortened by 2 bases and J by 10 bases, with 9 bases between the two germline ends. The length of the CDR3 is 11 residues. The CDR3 sequence: CASSLLITQYF. In nucleotides, the CDR3 is TGTGCCAGCAGTTTATTAATAACCCAGTACTTC.